Sequencing of this T cell receptor (beta chain) was carried out in a study of T cells in Graves' hyperthyroidism and ophthalmopathy. Deletions cut 3 bases from V and 8 bases from J, with 14 bases between. CDR1 and CDR2 from the germline V gene are SNHLY and FYNNEI. This CDR3 has 15 residues. Graves' hyperthyroidism without ophthalmopathy progression within 18 months was termed stable. TCR beta CDR3 region amplification was performed from RNA transcripts. During a first-round RT-PCR of the TCR CDR3, the HTBI primer set was used. TCRdb called the multiplex PCR reads again in MiXCR, with one record for every CDR3 protein. The sample contains 600,000 or so distinct CDR3 sequences, 46% of which appear only once. This clonotype was found once.

Sample: peripheral blood or thyroid tissue (not recorded which). J is TRBJ1-6 and V is TRBV2; perhaps TRBD1 as D (6 bases). The receptor comes from a woman between 18 and 30 years old with Graves' hyperthyroidism. CDR3 in amino acids: CASSERGTSYSPLHF. The DNA for the CDR3 is TGTGCCAGCAGTGAGAGGGGGACAAGTTATTCACCCCTCCACTTT.